This passage covers 8 T cell receptor beta chains from one sample sequenced in a study of blood T cell repertoires in COVID-19. Here immunoSEQ multiplex PCR was the method, and the copy in TCRdb shows in-frame clones only, minus some. The table records a few hundred thousand clones, around 92% of them present only once. The sequencing sample was made of peripheral blood. These TCRs come from a woman in her twenties or thirties with COVID-19, enrolled during active disease.

In DNA form, the CDR3 reads TGTGCCAGCAGCTTTAGCGGGGGGGCCACCGGGGAGCTGTTTTTT. Amino acid sequence: CASSFSGGATGELFF. The rearrangement joins TRBV5-8 to TRBJ2-2, with 11 nucleotides matching TRBD2. The V gene's germline CDR1 is SGHTS and CDR2 YDEGEE. CDR3 size: 15 residues. V was clipped by 2 bases and J by 4 bases; unmatched bases: 1.

The gene calls are TRBV28 and TRBJ2-7; 11 bases line up with TRBD1. V was pared by 1 base and J by 7 bases, with 15 bases of the junction left unmatched. This CDR3 is 18 amino acids long. CDR1 and CDR2 (germline): MDHEN, SYDVKM. CDR3 DNA sequence: TGTGCCAGCAGTTTATCCCAAACGTGGACAGGGGGCTTGGGAGAGCAGTACTTC. Translating it yields CASSLSQTWTGGLGEQYF.

V gene TRBV10-3 combines with J gene TRBJ2-7, with 10 bases fitting TRBD1. CDR1 and CDR2 from the germline V gene are ENHRY and SYGVKD. CDR3 length: 14 residues. Losses at the gene ends were 5 bases for V and 0 bases for J; bases not matched to a gene: 1. The CDR3: CAISRTGGSYEQYF. CDR3 DNA: TGTGCCATCAGTAGGACAGGGGGCTCCTACGAGCAGTACTTC.

The chain employs TRBV6-5 and TRBJ2-7, with 7 positions matching TRBD1. This CDR3 comprises 14 residues. Germline CDR1 and CDR2: MNHEY and SVGAGI. With 10 bases clipped from V and 0 bases from J, the junction kept 9 bases outside the gene matches. CDR3 nucleotide sequence: TGTGCCACAACCCGGGACAGCAGCTCCTACGAGCAGTACTTC. Protein product: CATTRDSSSYEQYF.

The gene calls are TRBV21-1 and TRBJ2-2; the table assigns TRBD1, which was not confirmed against the DNA. TRBV21-1 represents a pseudogene. The CDR3 extends over 17 amino acids. As DNA, the CDR3 is TGTGCCAGCACCTCCTACCCGGGACAAGACGATGGCGGGGAGCTGTTTTTT. Amino acid sequence: CASTSYPGQDDGGELFF.

The CDR3 region has the DNA TGTGCCAGCTCACCGGCACAGCATAGCAATCAGCCCCAGCATTTT. Encoded protein: CASSPAQHSNQPQHF. V and J are TRBV18 and TRBJ1-5; no definite D call. V was pared by 3 bases and J by 0 bases, with 9 bases between. The germline V gene encodes CDR1 KGHSH and CDR2 LQKENI. The CDR3 runs 15 residues.

This chain links TRBV21-1 with TRBJ2-1; no check of the table's D call, TRBD2, against the DNA was made. TRBV21-1 is termed a pseudogene. The CDR3 is made up of 20 amino acids. CDR3 region: CASSKEGRFRAGGSDNEQFF. CDR3 nucleotide sequence: TGTGCCAGCAGCAAAGAGGGTCGATTTCGGGCGGGAGGTAGCGACAATGAGCAGTTCTTC.

The DNA of the CDR3 is TGTGCCAGCCAAAGTACAGGGTTTGCAGATACGCAGTATTTT. This gives the protein CASQSTGFADTQYF. The rearrangement joins TRBV6-5 to TRBJ2-3; D may be TRBD1 (6 bases). The CDR3 runs 14 residues. Per germline, CDR1 MNHEY and CDR2 SVGAGI. V lost 8 bases, J lost 4 bases, and 16 bases lay in between.